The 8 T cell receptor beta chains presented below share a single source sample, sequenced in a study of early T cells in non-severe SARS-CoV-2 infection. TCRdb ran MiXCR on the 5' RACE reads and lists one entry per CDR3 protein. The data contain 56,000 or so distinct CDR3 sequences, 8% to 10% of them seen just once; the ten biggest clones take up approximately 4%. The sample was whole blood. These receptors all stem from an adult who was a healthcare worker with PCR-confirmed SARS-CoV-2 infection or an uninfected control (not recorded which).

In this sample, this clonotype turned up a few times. As DNA, the CDR3 is TGCGCCAGCAGCCCCGGACAGGGTCCGCTCTACGAGCAGTACTTC. This translates into CASSPGQGPLYEQYF. J is TRBJ2-7 and V is TRBV4-1, with TRBD1 identical over 8 bases. The trim removed 4 bases at V and 3 bases at J, leaving 8 bases unmatched. The CDR3 covers 15 residues. Germline loops: CDR1 MGHRA, CDR2 YSYEKL.

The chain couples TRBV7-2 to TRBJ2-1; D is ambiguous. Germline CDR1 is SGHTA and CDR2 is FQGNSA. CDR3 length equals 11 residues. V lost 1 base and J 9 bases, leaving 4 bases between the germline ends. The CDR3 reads CASSLVSEQFF. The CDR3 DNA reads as TGTGCCAGCAGCTTAGTGAGTGAGCAGTTCTTC.

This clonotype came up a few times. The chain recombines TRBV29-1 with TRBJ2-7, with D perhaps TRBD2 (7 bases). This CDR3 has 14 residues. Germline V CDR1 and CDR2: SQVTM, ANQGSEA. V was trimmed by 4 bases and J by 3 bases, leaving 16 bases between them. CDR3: CSVAKGRGYYEQYF. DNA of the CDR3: TGCAGCGTTGCAAAGGGGAGGGGGTACTACGAGCAGTACTTC.

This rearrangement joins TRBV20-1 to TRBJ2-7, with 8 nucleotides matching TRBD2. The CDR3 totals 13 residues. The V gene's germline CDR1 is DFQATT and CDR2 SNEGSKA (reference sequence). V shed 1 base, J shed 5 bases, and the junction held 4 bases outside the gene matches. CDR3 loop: CSARASGSDEQYF. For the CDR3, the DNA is TGCAGTGCTAGAGCTAGCGGGTCCGACGAGCAGTACTTC.

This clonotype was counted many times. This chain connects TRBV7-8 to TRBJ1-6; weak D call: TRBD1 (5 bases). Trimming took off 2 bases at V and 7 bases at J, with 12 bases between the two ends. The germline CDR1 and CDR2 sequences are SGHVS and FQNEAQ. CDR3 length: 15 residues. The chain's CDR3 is CASSLSRGANSPLHF. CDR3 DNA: TGTGCCAGCAGCTTATCTCGTGGGGCAAATTCACCCCTCCACTTT. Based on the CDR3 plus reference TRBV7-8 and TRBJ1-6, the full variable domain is GAGVSQSPRYKVAKRGQDVALRCDPISGHVSLFWYQQALGQGPEFLTYFQNEAQLDKSGLPSDRFFAERPEGSVSTLKIQRTQQEDSAVYLCASSLSRGANSPLHFGNGTRLTVT.

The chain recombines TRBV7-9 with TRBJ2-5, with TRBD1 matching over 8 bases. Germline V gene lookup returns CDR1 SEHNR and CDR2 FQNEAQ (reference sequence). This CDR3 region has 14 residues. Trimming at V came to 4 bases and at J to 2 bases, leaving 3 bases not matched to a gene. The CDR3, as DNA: TGTGCCAGCAGCTCAGGGGGCCGGCAAGAGACCCAGTACTTC. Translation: CASSSGGRQETQYF.

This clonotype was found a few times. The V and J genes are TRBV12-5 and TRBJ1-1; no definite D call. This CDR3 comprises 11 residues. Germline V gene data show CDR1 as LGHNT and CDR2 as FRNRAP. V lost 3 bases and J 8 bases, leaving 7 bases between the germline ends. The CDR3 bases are TGTGCTAGTGGTTTACTGGCAGAAGCTTTCTTT. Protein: CASGLLAEAFF.

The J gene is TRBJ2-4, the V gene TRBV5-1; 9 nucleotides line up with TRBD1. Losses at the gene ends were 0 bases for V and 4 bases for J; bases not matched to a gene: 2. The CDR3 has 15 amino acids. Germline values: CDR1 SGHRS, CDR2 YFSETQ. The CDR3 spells CASSLETGGKNIQYF. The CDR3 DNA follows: TGCGCCAGCAGCTTGGAGACAGGGGGTAAAAACATTCAGTACTTC. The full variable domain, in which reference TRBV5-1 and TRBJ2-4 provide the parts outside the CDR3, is KAGVTQTPRYLIKTRGQQVTLSCSPISGHRSVSWYQQTPGQGLQFLFEYFSETQRNKGNFPGRFSGRQFSNSRSEMNVSTLELGDSALYLCASSLETGGKNIQYFGAGTRLSVL.